Each of the 28 T cell receptor beta chains below was sequenced from the same sample in a study of early T cells in non-severe SARS-CoV-2 infection. MiXCR was run by TCRdb on the 5' RACE reads, yielding one entry per CDR3 protein. The sample includes roughly 100,000 distinct CDR3 sequences, 12% to 15% seen only once; the top ten take 6.1%. The sequencing sample was made of whole blood. The receptors were gathered from an adult who was a healthcare worker with PCR-confirmed SARS-CoV-2 infection or an uninfected control (not recorded which).

Of note for this clonotype: Germline and junction disagree at one end, which may indicate a read error. The gene calls are TRBV7-7 and TRBJ2-7, with a possible D match to TRBD2 (5 bases). The CDR3 totals 14 residues. Per the germline V gene, CDR1 is SSHAT and CDR2 is FNYEAQ (reference sequence). CDR3 protein: CASSLDRGNYEQYF. The DNA of the CDR3 is TGTGCTAGCAGCTTAGACCGGGGAAACTACGAGCAGTACTTC.

This rearrangement joins TRBV28 to TRBJ2-6, with D unresolved. Germline assignment: CDR1 MDHEN and CDR2 SYDVKM. CDR3 length: 14 amino acids. Trimming removed 6 bases from V and 0 bases from J, with 6 bases in between. The CDR3 sequence: CASRVSSGANVLTF. CDR3 DNA sequence: TGTGCCAGCAGAGTCAGCTCTGGGGCCAACGTCCTGACTTTC.

This clonotype was seen more than once but under ten times. The genes are TRBV6-4 and TRBJ1-4, with a possible D match to TRBD1 (6 bases). Trimming removed 7 bases at V and 0 bases at J, with 12 bases between. From germline, CDR1 is MRHNA and CDR2 SNTAGT. The CDR3 has 15 residues. This CDR3 is CASNRGGATNEKLFF. The CDR3 nucleotides are TGTGCCAGCAACCGAGGGGGAGCAACTAATGAAAAACTGTTTTTT.

This clonotype was found a few times. This chain joins TRBV3-1 and TRBJ2-5; 14 bases map to TRBD2. The ends lost 4 bases at V and 5 bases at J; junction bases unmatched: 9. This CDR3 contains 17 residues. The germline V gene encodes CDR1 LGHDT and CDR2 YNNKEL (reference sequence). CDR3 bases: TGTGCCAGCAGCCCTGAGACTAGCGGGGGGGCCTATGAGACCCAGTACTTC. The encoded protein is CASSPETSGGAYETQYF.

This clonotype was counted many times. The rearrangement joins TRBV9 to TRBJ2-3; TRBD1 agrees at 10 bases. Trimming took 3 bases from V and 4 from J; bases not matched to a gene: 5. Germline V gives CDR1 SGDLS, CDR2 YYNGEE. The CDR3 has 15 amino acids. CDR3 sequence reads: CASSGGTGAPDTQYF. CDR3 DNA sequence: TGTGCCAGCAGCGGGGGGACAGGGGCCCCAGATACGCAGTATTTT.

V is TRBV4-1 and J is TRBJ1-1; weak D call: TRBD1 (5 bases). Trimming removed 1 base from V and 0 bases from J, with 9 bases in between. The length of the CDR3 is 15 residues. CDR1 MGHRA and CDR2 YSYEKL come from the germline V gene. This CDR3 reads CASSQGGQLNTEAFF. DNA for the CDR3: TGCGCCAGCAGCCAAGGAGGACAACTGAACACTGAAGCTTTCTTT.

This clonotype was found a few times. The chain couples TRBV4-2 to TRBJ2-3; TRBD2 might be the D (7 bases). V lost 3 bases to trimming and J lost 0 bases, with 13 bases between them. CDR3 length: 16 residues. CDR1 is LGHNA, CDR2 YNFKEQ, per germline. This CDR3 is CASSQEGGLSTDTQYF. The CDR3 region has the DNA TGTGCCAGCAGCCAGGAGGGGGGGCTAAGCACAGATACGCAGTATTTT.

The chain has TRBV25-1 and TRBJ2-7; the D gene is possibly TRBD1 (6 bases). In germline, CDR1 is MGHDK, CDR2 SYGVNS. V was trimmed by 8 bases and J by 0 bases, leaving 20 bases between them. This CDR3 is built from 16 residues. The CDR3 spells CASDSSRGESSYEQYF. The CDR3 DNA reads as TGTGCCAGCGATTCCTCCAGGGGCGAGAGCTCCTACGAGCAGTACTTC.

This chain uses TRBV19 with TRBJ1-2, with D possibly TRBD1 on 5 matching bases. The CDR3 has 13 residues. Trimming stripped 3 bases from V and 3 bases from J, with 8 bases between. CDR1 is LNHDA and CDR2 is SQIVND in the germline V gene (reference sequence). The CDR3 reads CASSIGTDYGYTF. Written as DNA, the CDR3 is TGTGCCAGTAGTATCGGGACCGACTATGGCTACACCTTC.

This chain links TRBV28 with TRBJ1-5; 9 positions match TRBD1. The V gene end was trimmed by 6 bases and the J gene end by 5 bases; junction bases not matched to a gene: 8. The CDR3 contains 15 residues. Germline lookup yields CDR1 MDHEN and CDR2 SYDVKM. DNA for the CDR3: TGTGCCAGCAGGCTCCGGGACAGGGTACATCAGCCCCAGCATTTT. Translated, it gives CASRLRDRVHQPQHF.

This clonotype was seen a handful of times. This chain uses TRBV6-2 or TRBV6-3 with TRBJ1-2; 7 bases line up with TRBD1. The CDR3 runs 17 residues. Germline trimming cut 2 bases from V and 0 bases from J; bases unmatched to any gene: 9. CDR1 MNHEY and CDR2 SVGEGT come from the germline V gene. The CDR3 here is CASSYEGTEEANYGYTF. The CDR3 DNA reads TGTGCCAGCAGTTACGAGGGGACAGAGGAAGCTAACTATGGCTACACCTTC.

In its sample, this clonotype was seen a few times. The gene calls are TRBV7-9 and TRBJ2-4; 8 nucleotides line up with TRBD1. V trimming: 7 bases; J trimming: 7 bases; junction bases outside the gene matches: 12. CDR3 length: 15 residues. Germline V lookup: CDR1 SEHNR, CDR2 FQNEAQ (reference sequence). CDR3 bases: TGTGCCAGCACCCGGAGCGGACAGGGATGGAACATTCAGTACTTC. This translates into CASTRSGQGWNIQYF.

In this sample, this clonotype turned up a few times. V gene TRBV20-1 combines with J gene TRBJ2-1, with 9 bases aligning to TRBD2. The CDR3 consists of 15 residues. V was pared by 0 bases and J by 6 bases, with 6 bases of the junction left unmatched. The V gene's germline CDR1 is DFQATT and CDR2 SNEGSKA (reference sequence). The chain's CDR3 is CSARDGASGANEQFF. For the CDR3, the DNA is TGCAGTGCTAGAGATGGCGCTAGCGGGGCCAATGAGCAGTTCTTC.

This clonotype showed up many times. J is TRBJ1-2 and V is TRBV6-5; no clear D gene. V lost 2 bases and J lost 2, with 12 bases in between. The CDR3 spans 15 residues. Germline V gives CDR1 MNHEY, CDR2 SVGAGI. For the CDR3, the DNA is TGTGCCAGCAGTTACCGCGTAGGAAGAAACTATGGCTACACCTTC. As protein: CASSYRVGRNYGYTF.

The J gene is TRBJ1-1, the V gene TRBV21-1; TRBD1, as called in the table, went unchecked against the DNA. TRBV21-1 is a pseudogene segment. The CDR3 spans 13 residues. CDR3 region: CASSKGGKGEAFF. The CDR3 region has the DNA TGTGCCAGCAGCAAAGGGGGCAAGGGGGAAGCTTTCTTT.

This clonotype was observed a few times. The rearrangement uses TRBV28 and TRBJ2-7; perhaps TRBD1 as D (6 bases). Germline lookup yields CDR1 MDHEN and CDR2 SYDVKM. This CDR3 has 14 amino acids. Between the trimmed V and J ends, which lost 7 bases and 2 bases, there was a span of 15 bases. The CDR3 sequence: CASTRQAITYEQYF. As DNA, the CDR3 is TGTGCCAGCACCCGACAGGCTATCACCTACGAGCAGTACTTC.

This clonotype has a count of ten or more. The CDR3 DNA sequence: TGCAGTGCCGAAGGTGGGACAGGGGCGTACGAGCAGTACTTC. It is translated as CSAEGGTGAYEQYF. The chain employs TRBV20-1 and TRBJ2-7, with 10 bases aligning to TRBD1. The CDR3 runs to 14 residues. Trimming cost V 6 bases and J 4 bases; bases outside gene matches: 9. In germline, CDR1 is DFQATT, CDR2 SNEGSKA (reference sequence).

This chain connects TRBV11-2 to TRBJ2-3, with no clear D. CDR1 and CDR2 (germline): SGHAT, FQNNGV. The V end lost 0 bases, the J end lost 0 bases, and 13 bases lay between the germline ends. This CDR3 spans 17 amino acids. The CDR3 DNA reads TGTGCCAGCAGCTTAGATCTTGGACCAATGAGCACAGATACGCAGTATTTT. Translation gives CASSLDLGPMSTDTQYF.

This rearrangement joins TRBV20-1 to TRBJ2-7; TRBD2 agrees at 7 bases. Per the germline V gene, CDR1 is DFQATT and CDR2 is SNEGSKA (reference sequence). V lost 5 bases and J lost 7; bases outside the gene matches: 14. The CDR3 sequence is 14 residues long. CDR3 nucleotides: TGCAGTGCTCCCGGGCCAAGCGGGGTGAGAGAGCAGTACTTC. It specifies CSAPGPSGVREQYF.

The chain couples TRBV4-2 to TRBJ1-1; D is ambiguous. CDR1 is LGHNA and CDR2 is YNFKEQ in the germline V gene. The CDR3 runs 16 residues. V was pared by 3 bases and J by 4 bases, with 18 bases between. CDR3 bases: TGTGCCAGCAGCCAGGAACCTCCCCCCACGGGCACTGAAGCTTTCTTT. This encodes CASSQEPPPTGTEAFF.

The table lists this clonotype with a few counts. V gene TRBV7-2 combines with J gene TRBJ1-4, with 10 bases identical to TRBD1. Unmatched junction bases numbered 3, after V lost 5 bases and J lost 6 bases. Per the germline V gene, CDR1 is SGHTA and CDR2 is FQGNSA. The CDR3 extends over 14 amino acids. The CDR3 protein is CASSRDRGDEKLFF. In DNA, the CDR3 is TGTGCCAGCAGCAGGGACAGGGGCGATGAAAAACTGTTTTTT.

The sample holds a few counts of this clonotype. The CDR3 sequence: CASSETDSNQPQHF. CDR3 DNA sequence: TGTGCCAGCAGCGAGACAGATAGCAATCAGCCCCAGCATTTT. This rearrangement joins TRBV7-9 to TRBJ1-5; D perhaps matches TRBD1 (5 bases). The length of the CDR3 is 14 residues. Trimming cost V 5 bases and J 0 bases, with 8 bases left between them. Germline CDR1 and CDR2: SEHNR and FQNEAQ (reference sequence).

This clonotype was counted a few times. This sequence joins TRBV12-3 or TRBV12-4 and TRBJ2-3; D perhaps matches TRBD1 (6 bases). The length of the CDR3 is 13 residues. The V end lost 6 bases, the J end lost 4 bases, and 11 bases lay between the germline ends. The CDR3 here is CASSATGPDTQYF. The CDR3 nucleotides are TGTGCCAGCAGCGCCACAGGGCCAGATACGCAGTATTTT.

This clonotype appeared many times. This chain uses TRBV27 with TRBJ2-7, with D possibly being TRBD2 (6 bases). The CDR3 totals 13 residues. Germline values: CDR1 MNHEY, CDR2 SMNVEV (reference sequence). Trimming took 2 bases from V and 4 from J, leaving 9 bases between them. The CDR3 protein is CASSLGGTYEQYF. The CDR3 DNA is TGTGCCAGCAGTTTAGGGGGGACGTACGAGCAGTACTTC.

At least ten counts were recorded for this clonotype. The chain recombines TRBV3-1 with TRBJ1-1, with D possibly being TRBD1 (5 bases). The CDR3 totals 13 residues. CDR1 is LGHDT, CDR2 YNNKEL, per germline (reference sequence). V was trimmed by 3 bases and J by 4 bases, leaving 9 bases between them. The CDR3 sequence: CASSHQGTTEAFF. DNA for the CDR3: TGTGCCAGCAGCCACCAGGGAACCACTGAAGCTTTCTTT.

This sequence joins TRBV11-2 and TRBJ2-5, with 13 bases identical to TRBD2. Germline CDR1 is SGHAT and CDR2 is FQNNGV. With V trimmed by 4 bases and J by 2 bases, 7 bases remained unmatched. CDR3 length equals 17 residues. Written as DNA, the CDR3 is TGTGCCAGCAGCTCGCCGACTAGCGGGGGGCTACAAGAGACCCAGTACTTC. Residues: CASSSPTSGGLQETQYF.

The V call is TRBV7-2, the J call TRBJ2-1; 10 positions agree with TRBD2. Germline assignment: CDR1 SGHTA and CDR2 FQGNSA. Trimming took 5 bases from V and 7 from J; bases not matched to a gene: 8. The CDR3 contains 15 residues. The CDR3 coding sequence is TGTGCCAGCAGCCCCCATGGAGCGGGGGGGAATGAGCAGTTCTTC. It translates to CASSPHGAGGNEQFF.

This rearrangement joins TRBV7-9 to TRBJ2-7; tentative D call: TRBD2 (6 bases). Germline values: CDR1 SEHNR, CDR2 FQNEAQ (reference sequence). The V and J ends lost 5 bases and 0 bases respectively, with 17 bases between them. This CDR3 contains 16 residues. The CDR3 is CASSAPLGLSSYEQYF. The CDR3 DNA reads TGTGCCAGCAGCGCGCCCCTGGGACTCTCCTCCTACGAGCAGTACTTC.